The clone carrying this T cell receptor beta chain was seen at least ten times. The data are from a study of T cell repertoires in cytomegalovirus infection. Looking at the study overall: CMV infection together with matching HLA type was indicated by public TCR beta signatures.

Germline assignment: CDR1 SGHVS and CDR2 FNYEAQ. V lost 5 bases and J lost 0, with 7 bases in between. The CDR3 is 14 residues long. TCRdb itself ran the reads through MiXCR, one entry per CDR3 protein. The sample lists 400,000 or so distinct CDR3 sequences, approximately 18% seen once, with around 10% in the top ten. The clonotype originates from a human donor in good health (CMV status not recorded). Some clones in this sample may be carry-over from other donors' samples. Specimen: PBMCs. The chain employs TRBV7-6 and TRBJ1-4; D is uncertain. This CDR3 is CASSPDPTNEKLFF. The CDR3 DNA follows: TGTGCCAGCAGCCCGGATCCAACTAATGAAAAACTGTTTTTT.